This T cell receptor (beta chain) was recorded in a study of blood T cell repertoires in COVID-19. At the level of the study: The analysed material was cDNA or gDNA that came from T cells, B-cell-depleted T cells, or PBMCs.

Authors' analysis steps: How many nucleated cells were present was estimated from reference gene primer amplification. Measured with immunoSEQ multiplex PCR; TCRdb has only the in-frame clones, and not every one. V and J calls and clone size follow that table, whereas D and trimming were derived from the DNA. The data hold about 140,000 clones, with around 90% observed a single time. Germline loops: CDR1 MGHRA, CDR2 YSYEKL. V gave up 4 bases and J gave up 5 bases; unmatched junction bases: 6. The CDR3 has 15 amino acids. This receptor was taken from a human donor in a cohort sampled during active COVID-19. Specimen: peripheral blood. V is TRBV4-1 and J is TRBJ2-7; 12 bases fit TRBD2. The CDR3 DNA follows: TGCGCCAGCAGCCCCTATACTAGCGGGAGGAACGAGCAGTACTTC. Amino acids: CASSPYTSGRNEQYF.